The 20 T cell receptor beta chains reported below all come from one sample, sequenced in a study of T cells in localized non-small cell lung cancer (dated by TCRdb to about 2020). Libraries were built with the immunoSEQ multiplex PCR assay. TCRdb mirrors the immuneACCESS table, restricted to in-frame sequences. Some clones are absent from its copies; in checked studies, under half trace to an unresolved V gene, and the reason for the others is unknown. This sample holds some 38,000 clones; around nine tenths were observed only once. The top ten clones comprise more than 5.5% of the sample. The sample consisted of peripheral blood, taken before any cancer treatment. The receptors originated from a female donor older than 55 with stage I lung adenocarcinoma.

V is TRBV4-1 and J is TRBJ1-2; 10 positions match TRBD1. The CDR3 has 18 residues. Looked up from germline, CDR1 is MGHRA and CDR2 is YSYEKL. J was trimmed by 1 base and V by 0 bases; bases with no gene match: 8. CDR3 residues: CASSQDTSTGGLNYGYTF. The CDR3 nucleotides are TGCGCCAGCAGCCAAGATACTTCGACAGGGGGCCTTAACTATGGCTACACCTTC.

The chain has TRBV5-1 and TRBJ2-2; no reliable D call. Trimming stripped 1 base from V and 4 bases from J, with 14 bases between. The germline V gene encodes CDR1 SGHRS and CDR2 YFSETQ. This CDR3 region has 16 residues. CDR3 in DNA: TGCGCCAGCAGCTTGATGGGGAACAACCCCACCGGGGAGCTGTTTTTT. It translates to CASSLMGNNPTGELFF.

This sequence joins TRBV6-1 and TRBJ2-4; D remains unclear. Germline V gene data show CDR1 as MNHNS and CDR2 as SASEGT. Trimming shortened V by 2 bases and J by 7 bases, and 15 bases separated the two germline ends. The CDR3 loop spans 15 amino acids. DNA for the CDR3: TGTGCCAGCAGTGAATTGGACGGGCTTAACAACATTCAGTACTTC. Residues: CASSELDGLNNIQYF.

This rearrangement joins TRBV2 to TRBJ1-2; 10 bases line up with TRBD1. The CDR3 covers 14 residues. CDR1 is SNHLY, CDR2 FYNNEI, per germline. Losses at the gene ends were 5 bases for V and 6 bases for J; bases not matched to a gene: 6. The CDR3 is CASSYDRGRNGYTF. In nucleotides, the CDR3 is TGTGCCAGCAGTTACGACAGGGGGCGGAATGGCTACACCTTC. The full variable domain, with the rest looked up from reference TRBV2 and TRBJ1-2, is EPEVTQTPSHQVTQMGQEVILRCVPISNHLYFYWYRQILGQKVEFLVSFYNNEISEKSEIFDDQFSVERPDGSNFTLKIRSTKLEDSAMYFCASSYDRGRNGYTFGSGTRLTVV.

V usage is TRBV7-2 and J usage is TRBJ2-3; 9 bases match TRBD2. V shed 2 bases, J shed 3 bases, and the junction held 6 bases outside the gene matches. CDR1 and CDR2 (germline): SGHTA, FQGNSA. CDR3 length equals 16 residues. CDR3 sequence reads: CASSLNAGGTTDTQYF. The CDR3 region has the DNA TGTGCCAGCAGCTTAAATGCGGGGGGGACGACAGATACGCAGTATTTT.

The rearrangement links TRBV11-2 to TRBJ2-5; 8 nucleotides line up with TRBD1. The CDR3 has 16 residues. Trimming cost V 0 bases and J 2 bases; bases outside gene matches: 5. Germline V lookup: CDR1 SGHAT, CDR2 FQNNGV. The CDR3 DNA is TGTGCCAGCAGCTTAGACCTAGGACAGGGACAAGAGACCCAGTACTTC. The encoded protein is CASSLDLGQGQETQYF.

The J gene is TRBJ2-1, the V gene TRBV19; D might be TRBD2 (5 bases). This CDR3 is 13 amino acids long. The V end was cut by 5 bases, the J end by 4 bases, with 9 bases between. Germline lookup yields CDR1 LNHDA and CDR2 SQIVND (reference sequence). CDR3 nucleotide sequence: TGTGCCAGTAGTCAACTAGTTTACAATGAGCAGTTCTTC. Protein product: CASSQLVYNEQFF.

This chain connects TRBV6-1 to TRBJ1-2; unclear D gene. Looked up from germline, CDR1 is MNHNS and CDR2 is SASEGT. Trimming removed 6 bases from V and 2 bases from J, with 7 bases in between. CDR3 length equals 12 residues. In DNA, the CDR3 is TGTGCCAGCAGAACGGGGAACTATGGCTACACCTTC. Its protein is CASRTGNYGYTF.

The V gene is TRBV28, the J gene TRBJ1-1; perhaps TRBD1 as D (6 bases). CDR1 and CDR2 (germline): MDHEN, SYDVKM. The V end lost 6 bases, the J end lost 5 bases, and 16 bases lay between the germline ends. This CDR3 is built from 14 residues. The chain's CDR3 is CASSPGRGETEAFF. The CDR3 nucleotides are TGTGCCAGCAGCCCAGGCAGGGGAGAGACTGAAGCTTTCTTT.

The CDR3 spells CASSPGGIGYGYTF. The CDR3 DNA is TGTGCCAGCAGCCCCGGGGGGATTGGCTATGGCTACACCTTC. J is TRBJ1-2 and V is TRBV6-6; possibly TRBD1 for D (5 bases). Deletions cut 6 bases from V and 4 bases from J, with 15 bases between. The CDR3 length is 14 residues. Germline CDR1 is MNHNY and CDR2 is SVGAGI (reference sequence).

CDR3 region: CASSQTGGYEKLFF. The CDR3 DNA reads as TGTGCCAGCAGCCAGACAGGGGGTTATGAAAAACTGTTTTTT. The rearrangement links TRBV14 to TRBJ1-4; TRBD1 matches 9 bases. Germline loops: CDR1 SGHDN, CDR2 FVKESK. Trimming removed 3 bases from V and 6 bases from J; junction bases left unmatched: 2. The CDR3 has 14 amino acids.

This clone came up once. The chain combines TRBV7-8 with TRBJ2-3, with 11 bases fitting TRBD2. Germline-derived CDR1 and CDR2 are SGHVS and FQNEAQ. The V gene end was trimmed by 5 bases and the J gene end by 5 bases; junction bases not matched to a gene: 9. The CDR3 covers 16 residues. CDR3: CASSGLAGGHGDTQYF. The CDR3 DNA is TGTGCCAGCAGCGGATTAGCGGGGGGGCACGGAGATACGCAGTATTTT.

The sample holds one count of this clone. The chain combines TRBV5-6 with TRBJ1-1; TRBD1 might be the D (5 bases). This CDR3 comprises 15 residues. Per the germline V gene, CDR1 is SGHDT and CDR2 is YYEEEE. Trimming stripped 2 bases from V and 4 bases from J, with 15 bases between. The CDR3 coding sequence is TGTGCCAGCAGCTTAATGGTGGGGCAGCGCACTGAAGCTTTCTTT. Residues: CASSLMVGQRTEAFF.

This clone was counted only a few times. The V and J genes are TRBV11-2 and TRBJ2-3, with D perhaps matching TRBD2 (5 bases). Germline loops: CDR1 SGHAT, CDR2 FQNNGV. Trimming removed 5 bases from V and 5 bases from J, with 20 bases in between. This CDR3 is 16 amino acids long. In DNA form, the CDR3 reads TGTGCCAGCAGCCCCCTATCGGGATTACCCCAAGATACGCAGTATTTT. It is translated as CASSPLSGLPQDTQYF.

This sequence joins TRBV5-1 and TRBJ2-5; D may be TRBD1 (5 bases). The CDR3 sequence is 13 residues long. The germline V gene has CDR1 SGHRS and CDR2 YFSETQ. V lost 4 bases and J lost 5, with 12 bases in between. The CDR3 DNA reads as TGCGCCAGCAGCACCCAGGGTATGGAGACCCAGTACTTC. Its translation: CASSTQGMETQYF.

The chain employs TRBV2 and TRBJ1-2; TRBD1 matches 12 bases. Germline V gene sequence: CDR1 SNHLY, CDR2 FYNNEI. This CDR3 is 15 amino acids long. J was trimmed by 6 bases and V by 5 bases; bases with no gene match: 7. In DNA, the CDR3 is TGTGCCAGCAGTTTCGGGACAGGGGGCGCGCATGGCTACACCTTC. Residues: CASSFGTGGAHGYTF.

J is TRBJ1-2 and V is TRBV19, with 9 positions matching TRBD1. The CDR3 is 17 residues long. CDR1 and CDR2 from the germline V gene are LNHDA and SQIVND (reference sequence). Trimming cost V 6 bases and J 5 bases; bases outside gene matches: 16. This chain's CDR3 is CASRPGQGDTNHYGYTF. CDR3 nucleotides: TGTGCCAGTAGACCGGGACAGGGTGATACAAACCATTATGGCTACACCTTC.

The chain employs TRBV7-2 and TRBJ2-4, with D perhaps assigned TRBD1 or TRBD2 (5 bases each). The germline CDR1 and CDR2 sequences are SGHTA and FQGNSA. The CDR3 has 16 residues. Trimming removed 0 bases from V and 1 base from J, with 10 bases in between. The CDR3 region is CASSLAGRGAKNIQYF. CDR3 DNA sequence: TGTGCCAGCAGCTTAGCGGGACGAGGGGCCAAAAACATTCAGTACTTC.

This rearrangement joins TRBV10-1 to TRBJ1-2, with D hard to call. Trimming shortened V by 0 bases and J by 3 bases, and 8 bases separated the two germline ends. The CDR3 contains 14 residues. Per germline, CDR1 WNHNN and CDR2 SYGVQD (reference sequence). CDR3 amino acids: CASSESGRDYGYTF. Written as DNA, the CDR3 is TGCGCCAGCAGTGAGTCTGGGAGAGACTATGGCTACACCTTC.

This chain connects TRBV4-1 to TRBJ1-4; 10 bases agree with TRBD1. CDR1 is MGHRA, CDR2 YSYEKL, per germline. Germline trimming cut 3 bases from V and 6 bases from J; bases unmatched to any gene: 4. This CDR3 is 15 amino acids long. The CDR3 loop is CASSHPGTGDEKLFF. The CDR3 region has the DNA TGCGCCAGCAGCCATCCCGGGACAGGGGATGAAAAACTGTTTTTT.